Described below is a single T cell receptor beta chain sequence and its context. These data originate in a study of CD8+ T cells in alopecia areata. Extracted from the samples, RNA was reverse transcribed into cDNA to serve as the sequencing template. Method: immunoSEQ multiplex PCR; TCRdb's copy keeps in-frame clones and lacks some. The sample shows around 120,000 clones, 50% to 75% of them seen only once. The treatment here: oral pan-JAK inhibitor, 5-10 mg twice daily. CDR3 size: 11 residues. The V gene's germline CDR1 is MGHDK and CDR2 SYGVNS. Trimming took 3 bases from V and 15 from J, leaving 11 bases between them.

The sequencing here drew on CD8+ T cells sorted from blood, taken at week 4, from a patient treated with tofacitinib. This chain connects TRBV25-1 to TRBJ1-4; tentatively, D is TRBD1 (5 bases). This receptor was taken from a human donor with alopecia areata. CDR3 bases: TGTGCCAGCAGTGACTCGGGACTAATGTTTTTT. Amino acid sequence: CASSDSGLMFF.